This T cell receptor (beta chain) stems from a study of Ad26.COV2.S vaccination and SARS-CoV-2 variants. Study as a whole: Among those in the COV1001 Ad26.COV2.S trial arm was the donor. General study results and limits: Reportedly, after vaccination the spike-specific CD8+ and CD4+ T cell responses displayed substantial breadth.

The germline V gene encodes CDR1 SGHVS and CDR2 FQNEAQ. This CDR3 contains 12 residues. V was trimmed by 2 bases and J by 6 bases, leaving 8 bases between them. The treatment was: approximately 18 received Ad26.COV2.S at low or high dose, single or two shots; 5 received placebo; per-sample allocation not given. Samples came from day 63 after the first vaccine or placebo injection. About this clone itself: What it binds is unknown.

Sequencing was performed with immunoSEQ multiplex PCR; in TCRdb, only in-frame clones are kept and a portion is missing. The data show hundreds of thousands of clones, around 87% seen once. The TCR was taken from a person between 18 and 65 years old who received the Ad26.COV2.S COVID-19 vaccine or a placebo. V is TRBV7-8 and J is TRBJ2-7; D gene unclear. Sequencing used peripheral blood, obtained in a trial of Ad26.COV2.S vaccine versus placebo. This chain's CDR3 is CASSLYEAEQYF. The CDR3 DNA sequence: TGTGCCAGCAGCTTATATGAGGCCGAGCAGTACTTC.